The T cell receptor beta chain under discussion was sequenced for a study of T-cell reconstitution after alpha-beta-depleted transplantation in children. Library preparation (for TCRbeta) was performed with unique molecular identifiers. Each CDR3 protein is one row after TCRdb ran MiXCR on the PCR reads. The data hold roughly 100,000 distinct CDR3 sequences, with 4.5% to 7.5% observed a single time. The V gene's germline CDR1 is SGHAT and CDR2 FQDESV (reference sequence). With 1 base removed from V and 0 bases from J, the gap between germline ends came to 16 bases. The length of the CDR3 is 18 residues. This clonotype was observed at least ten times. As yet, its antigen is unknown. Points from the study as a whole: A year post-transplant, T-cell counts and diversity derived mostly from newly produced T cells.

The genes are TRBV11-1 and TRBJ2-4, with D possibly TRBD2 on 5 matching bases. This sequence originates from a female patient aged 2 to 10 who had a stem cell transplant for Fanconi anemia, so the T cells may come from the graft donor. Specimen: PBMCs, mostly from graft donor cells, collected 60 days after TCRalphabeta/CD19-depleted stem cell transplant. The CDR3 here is CASSLVEWSGLAKNIQYF. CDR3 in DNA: TGTGCCAGCAGCTTAGTAGAGTGGAGCGGATTAGCCAAAAACATTCAGTACTTC.